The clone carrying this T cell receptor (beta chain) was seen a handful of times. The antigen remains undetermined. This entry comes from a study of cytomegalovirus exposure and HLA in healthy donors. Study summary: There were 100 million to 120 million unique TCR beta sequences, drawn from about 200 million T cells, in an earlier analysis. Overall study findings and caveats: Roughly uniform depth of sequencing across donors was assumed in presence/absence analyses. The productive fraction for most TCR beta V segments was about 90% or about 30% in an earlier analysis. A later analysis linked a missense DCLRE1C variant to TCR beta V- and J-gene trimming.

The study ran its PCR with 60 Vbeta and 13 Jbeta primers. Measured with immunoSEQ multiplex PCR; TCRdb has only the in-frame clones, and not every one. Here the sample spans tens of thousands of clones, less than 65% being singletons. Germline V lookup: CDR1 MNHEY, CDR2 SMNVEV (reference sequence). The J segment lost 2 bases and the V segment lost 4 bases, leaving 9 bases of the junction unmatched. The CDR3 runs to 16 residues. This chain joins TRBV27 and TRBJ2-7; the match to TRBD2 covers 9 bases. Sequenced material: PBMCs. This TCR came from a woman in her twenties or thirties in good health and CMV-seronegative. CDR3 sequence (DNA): TGTGCCAGCAGTTCGAGGACCGGGACTAGCACCTACGAGCAGTACTTC. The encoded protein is CASSSRTGTSTYEQYF.